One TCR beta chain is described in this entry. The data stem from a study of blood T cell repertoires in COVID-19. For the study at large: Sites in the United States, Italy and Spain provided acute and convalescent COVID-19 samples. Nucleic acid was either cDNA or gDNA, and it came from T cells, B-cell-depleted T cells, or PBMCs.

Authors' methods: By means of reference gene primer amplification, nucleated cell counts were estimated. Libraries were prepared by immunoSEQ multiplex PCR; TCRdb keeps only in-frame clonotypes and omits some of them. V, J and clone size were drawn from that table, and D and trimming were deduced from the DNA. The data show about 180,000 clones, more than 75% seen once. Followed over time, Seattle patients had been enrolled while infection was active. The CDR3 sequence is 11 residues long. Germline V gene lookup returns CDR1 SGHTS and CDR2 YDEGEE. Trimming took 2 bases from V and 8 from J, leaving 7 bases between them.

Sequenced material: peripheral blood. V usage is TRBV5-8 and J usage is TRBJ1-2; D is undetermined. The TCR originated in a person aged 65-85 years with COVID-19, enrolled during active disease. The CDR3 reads CASSFVRGYTF. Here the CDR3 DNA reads TGTGCCAGCAGCTTCGTTCGGGGCTACACCTTC. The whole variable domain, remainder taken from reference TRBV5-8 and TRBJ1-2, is EAGVTQSPTHLIKTRGQQATLRCSPISGHTSVYWYQQALGLGLQFLLWYDEGEERNRGNFPPRFSGRQFPNYSSELNVNALELEDSALYLCASSFVRGYTFGSGTRLTVV.